The sequence of this T cell receptor beta chain was determined in a study of blood T cell repertoires in COVID-19. Study as a whole: The cDNA or gDNA used as material had been derived from T cells, B-cell-depleted T cells, or PBMCs.

Participant ages covered about 18 to 89 years across around 22 US areas. Original handling: Amplification of reference gene primers was used by the study to estimate nucleated cell counts. Measured with immunoSEQ multiplex PCR; TCRdb has only the in-frame clones, and not every one. D and trimming come from the DNA, and the V and J calls and clone size come from that table. The sample lists 200,000 or so clones, about 80% occurring once. The CDR3 is 14 amino acids. Per the germline V gene, CDR1 is SNHLY and CDR2 is FYNNEI. Trimming took off 6 bases at V and 2 bases at J, with 13 bases between the two ends.

The source material was PBMCs or T cells enriched from blood (not recorded which). The sequence came from a man between 40 and 49 years old who had recovered from COVID-19. This chain uses TRBV2 with TRBJ1-2, with a tentative D call TRBD1 (6 bases). The CDR3: CASSEQGVNYGYTF. The CDR3 bases are TGTGCCAGCAGCGAACAGGGCGTAAACTATGGCTACACCTTC.